Presented here are 28 T cell receptor beta chains from one specimen sequenced in a study of T-cell memory formation after mild COVID-19. TCRdb processed the 5' RACE reads anew with MiXCR; each CDR3 protein has one entry. Of roughly 180,000 distinct CDR3 sequences listed, 18% are singletons. Sequenced input: PBMCs or a T cell subset sorted from them (not recorded which). Every receptor here comes from a young man who had mild COVID-19 (a few samples of this study predate the infection). Cell type and time point are not known.

This clonotype turned up a few times. The V and J genes are TRBV9 and TRBJ2-1; no definite D call. V lost 3 bases, J lost 5 bases, and 15 bases lay in between. From germline, CDR1 is SGDLS and CDR2 YYNGEE. The CDR3 runs 15 residues. The CDR3 protein is CASSETPLDHNEQFF. In nucleotides, the CDR3 is TGTGCCAGCAGCGAGACCCCCCTCGACCACAATGAGCAGTTCTTC.

This clonotype was seen a handful of times. The chain links TRBV6-6 to TRBJ2-1, with 10 bases aligning to TRBD1. The CDR3 has 12 residues. In germline, CDR1 is MNHNY, CDR2 SVGAGI (reference sequence). The ends lost 5 bases at V and 11 bases at J; junction bases unmatched: 3. CDR3 amino acids: CASSRTGGQQFF. The CDR3 coding sequence is TGTGCCAGCAGTCGGACAGGGGGTCAGCAGTTCTTC.

This clonotype was seen a handful of times. V and J are TRBV20-1 and TRBJ1-3, with no clear D. The CDR3 extends over 15 amino acids. Per germline, CDR1 DFQATT and CDR2 SNEGSKA (reference sequence). Trimming removed 0 bases at V and 0 bases at J, with 9 bases between. CDR3 in amino acids: CSARDTAHSGNTIYF. In nucleotides, the CDR3 is TGCAGTGCTAGAGATACAGCTCACTCTGGAAACACCATATATTTT.

The chain recombines TRBV27 with TRBJ2-3, with a tentative D call TRBD1 (6 bases). CDR3 length equals 15 residues. Germline-derived CDR1 and CDR2 are MNHEY and SMNVEV (reference sequence). V was trimmed by 4 bases and J by 7 bases, leaving 18 bases between them. In DNA form, the CDR3 reads TGTGCCAGCAGTTCGGACAGATTTTTAATTAATACGCAGTATTTT. Translation gives CASSSDRFLINTQYF.

This clonotype turned up a few times. V gene TRBV7-9 combines with J gene TRBJ1-6; a weak D match, TRBD1 (5 bases). Germline loops: CDR1 SEHNR, CDR2 FQNEAQ (reference sequence). CDR3 length: 15 amino acids. Trimming removed 5 bases at V and 8 bases at J, with 16 bases between. The CDR3 loop reads CASSPRGGGDSPLHF. CDR3 DNA sequence: TGTGCCAGCAGCCCTCGAGGTGGGGGGGATTCACCCCTCCACTTT.

This chain connects TRBV5-1 to TRBJ1-2, with D unresolved. This CDR3 contains 13 residues. V gave up 2 bases and J gave up 8 bases, with 13 bases separating them. CDR1 SGHRS and CDR2 YFSETQ come from the germline V gene. Written as DNA, the CDR3 is TGCGCCAGCAGCTTAGATCGGGGTGAAGGCTACACCTTC. The encoded protein is CASSLDRGEGYTF.

V usage is TRBV2 and J usage is TRBJ1-5, with a possible D match to TRBD1 (6 bases). CDR3 length: 13 residues. The V and J ends lost 4 bases and 7 bases respectively, with 11 bases between them. Germline-derived CDR1 and CDR2 are SNHLY and FYNNEI. This CDR3 is CASSVETGQPQHF. As DNA, the CDR3 is TGTGCCAGCAGTGTGGAGACAGGCCAGCCCCAGCATTTT.

In the case of this clonotype: A single base separates this from a much larger clone, so it may be a read error. The CDR3 ends on some other residue instead of the conserved phenylalanine or tryptophan, so this is likely a read error. The chain employs TRBV25-1 and TRBJ2-2; D unclear. The CDR3 sequence is 14 residues long. V lost 6 bases and J 6 bases, leaving 14 bases between the germline ends. Per the germline V gene, CDR1 is MGHDK and CDR2 is SYGVNS. The CDR3 DNA reads as TGTGCCAGCAGCCCCCGGACCCGCCCCGGGGAGCTGTTTTGT. It is translated as CASSPRTRPGELFC.

This clonotype appeared a few times. The chain's CDR3 is CASSLWSGYGYTF. Here the CDR3 DNA reads TGTGCCAGCAGTTTATGGTCCGGCTATGGCTACACCTTC. V and J are TRBV28 and TRBJ1-2; the D is unclear. The CDR3 length is 13 residues. V dropped 0 bases and J dropped 4 bases, with 6 bases sitting between them. Germline CDR1 reads MDHEN; CDR2 reads SYDVKM.

This chain uses TRBV5-1 with TRBJ1-2; TRBD1 aligns across 8 bases. The CDR3 loop spans 14 amino acids. Germline CDR1 SGHRS, CDR2 YFSETQ. The V segment lost 4 bases and the J segment 8 bases; nucleotides outside the gene matches: 10. CDR3 sequence reads: CASSAGTGLEGYTF. The CDR3 DNA reads as TGCGCCAGCAGCGCCGGGACAGGCCTCGAGGGCTACACCTTC.

This clonotype appeared many times. The rearrangement joins TRBV29-1 to TRBJ2-2; 7 nucleotides agree with TRBD1. The CDR3 is 14 amino acids. CDR1 is SQVTM, CDR2 ANQGSEA, per germline. The ends lost 6 bases at V and 0 bases at J; junction bases unmatched: 4. CDR3 amino acids: CSVLGGANTGELFF. The CDR3 DNA follows: TGCAGCGTGCTAGGGGGCGCGAACACCGGGGAGCTGTTTTTT.

This chain uses TRBV10-3 with TRBJ1-1, with 9 bases aligning to TRBD1. There are 13 residues in the CDR3. Trimming at V came to 7 bases and at J to 6 bases, leaving 6 bases not matched to a gene. Germline loops: CDR1 ENHRY, CDR2 SYGVKD. The CDR3 nucleotides are TGTGCCATCAATCGGGACAGGGTCTCTGAAGCTTTCTTT. Translating gives CAINRDRVSEAFF.

This clonotype was seen a few times. CDR3 in DNA: TGCGCCAGCAGCCCAGTTAAGGGGCCCGCAGAAAATGGCTACACCTTC. It translates to CASSPVKGPAENGYTF. The gene calls are TRBV4-3 and TRBJ1-2; D might be TRBD1 (5 bases). V was pared by 4 bases and J by 6 bases, with 21 bases between. Germline CDR1 reads LGHNA; CDR2 reads YSLEER. This CDR3 region has 16 residues.

V is TRBV4-2 and J is TRBJ1-2; 9 nucleotides agree with TRBD1. From germline, CDR1 is LGHNA and CDR2 YNFKEQ. V gave up 4 bases and J gave up 5 bases; unmatched junction bases: 14. The CDR3 is made up of 17 amino acids. In DNA, the CDR3 is TGTGCCAGCAGCCGGGGACCAAAGGGACAGGGAATGTATGGCTACACCTTC. Its translation is CASSRGPKGQGMYGYTF.

There are a few counts of this clonotype. The chain combines TRBV20-1 with TRBJ1-6, with TRBD1 matching over 7 bases. CDR3 size: 14 residues. Germline CDR1 DFQATT, CDR2 SNEGSKA (reference sequence). V lost 5 bases, J lost 10 bases, and 11 bases stayed unmatched. The CDR3 is CSARRGDSRSPLHF. In nucleotides, the CDR3 is TGCAGTGCTCGACGTGGGGACAGTAGGTCACCCCTCCACTTT.

The chain has TRBV7-2 and TRBJ1-3; D ambiguous. Per the germline V gene, CDR1 is SGHTA and CDR2 is FQGNSA. V was shortened by 5 bases and J by 4 bases, with 12 bases between the two germline ends. CDR3 length equals 14 residues. This CDR3 is CASSPVGSGNTIYF. CDR3 sequence (DNA): TGTGCCAGCAGCCCCGTAGGGTCGGGAAACACCATATATTTT.

V usage is TRBV5-1 and J usage is TRBJ1-1, with D hard to call. V lost 5 bases and J lost 7, with 15 bases in between. The germline CDR1 and CDR2 sequences are SGHRS and YFSETQ. This CDR3 spans 13 amino acids. The chain's CDR3 is CASRTPGTDEAFF. CDR3 DNA sequence: TGCGCCAGCAGGACCCCCGGTACGGATGAAGCTTTCTTT.

The sample holds a few counts of this clonotype. V is TRBV20-1 and J is TRBJ2-7; either TRBD1 or TRBD2 may fit D (5 bases each). Trimming removed 2 bases at V and 7 bases at J, with 12 bases between. Germline V gene lookup returns CDR1 DFQATT and CDR2 SNEGSKA (reference sequence). The CDR3 sequence is 12 residues long. CDR3: CSARYGAGEQYV. Written as DNA, the CDR3 is TGCAGTGCTAGATACGGGGCCGGGGAGCAGTACGTC.

This clonotype was found a few times. V gene TRBV5-4 combines with J gene TRBJ2-4, with 7 positions matching TRBD2. The CDR3 consists of 17 residues. Germline lookup yields CDR1 SGHNT and CDR2 YYREEE (reference sequence). The V gene end was trimmed by 4 bases and the J gene end by 4 bases; junction bases not matched to a gene: 14. The CDR3 region is CASSPALGEGPKNIQYF. In DNA form, the CDR3 reads TGTGCCAGCAGCCCCGCCCTGGGGGAGGGCCCTAAAAACATTCAGTACTTC. The whole variable domain, filled in from reference TRBV5-4 and TRBJ2-4, reads ETGVTQSPTHLIKTRGQQVTLRCSSQSGHNTVSWYQQALGQGPQFIFQYYREEENGRGNFPPRFSGLQFPNYSSELNVNALELDDSALYLCASSPALGEGPKNIQYFGAGTRLSVL.

V gene TRBV9 combines with J gene TRBJ1-3; the D is unclear. CDR3 size: 11 residues. CDR1 SGDLS and CDR2 YYNGEE come from the germline V gene. Trimming took 7 bases from V and 5 from J, leaving 7 bases between them. CDR3 DNA sequence: TGTGCCAGCGGGTTGCGAAACACCATATATTTT. It codes for CASGLRNTIYF. The full variable domain, with the rest looked up from reference TRBV9 and TRBJ1-3, is DSGVTQTPKHLITATGQRVTLRCSPRSGDLSVYWYQQSLDQGLQFLIQYYNGEERAKGNILERFSAQQFPDLHSELNLSSLELGDSALYFCASGLRNTIYFGEGSWLTVV.

The genes are TRBV6-1 and TRBJ2-1; D unresolved. The CDR3 consists of 12 residues. CDR1 and CDR2 (germline): MNHNS, SASEGT. With 1 base removed from V and 6 bases from J, the gap between germline ends came to 4 bases. CDR3 residues: CASSEVSNEQFF. CDR3 sequence (DNA): TGTGCCAGCAGTGAAGTTTCCAATGAGCAGTTCTTC.

This chain connects TRBV5-1 to TRBJ1-1; unclear D gene. The CDR3 runs to 13 residues. The germline gives CDR1 SGHRS, CDR2 YFSETQ. The V end lost 4 bases, the J end lost 7 bases, and 14 bases lay between the germline ends. CDR3: CASSHATNGEAFF. In DNA form, the CDR3 reads TGCGCCAGCAGCCACGCCACGAACGGTGAAGCTTTCTTT.

This clonotype was seen a few times. The rearrangement links TRBV9 to TRBJ2-3, with D unresolved. The germline V and J ends were trimmed by 5 bases and 7 bases, with 11 bases remaining between them. Germline CDR1 is SGDLS and CDR2 is YYNGEE. This CDR3 contains 12 residues. The CDR3 loop reads CASSPGRYTQYF. In DNA, the CDR3 is TGTGCCAGCAGTCCCGGGCGGTATACGCAGTATTTT.

This clonotype was detected only a few times. The chain has TRBV10-3 and TRBJ1-2; possible D gene TRBD1, 6 bases. The CDR3 is 14 residues long. Trimming shortened V by 0 bases and J by 4 bases, and 9 bases separated the two germline ends. CDR1 and CDR2 from the germline V gene are ENHRY and SYGVKD. This CDR3 is CAISESGATYGYTF. CDR3 nucleotides: TGTGCCATCAGTGAGTCGGGGGCAACCTATGGCTACACCTTC.

V gene TRBV20-1 combines with J gene TRBJ2-5, with TRBD1 as a possible D gene (6 bases). The CDR3 length is 12 residues. Germline loops: CDR1 DFQATT, CDR2 SNEGSKA (reference sequence). Trimming shortened V by 6 bases and J by 7 bases, and 15 bases separated the two germline ends. The CDR3 sequence is CSALQGSATQYF. The CDR3 DNA reads as TGCAGTGCCTTACAGGGTTCTGCGACCCAGTACTTC.

This rearrangement joins TRBV4-1 to TRBJ1-6; D call uncertain. This CDR3 has 16 amino acids. The germline V and J ends were trimmed by 4 bases and 6 bases, with 16 bases remaining between them. Germline loops: CDR1 MGHRA, CDR2 YSYEKL. CDR3 DNA sequence: TGCGCCAGCAGCCCGATCGGTCGGGGAACTAATTCACCCCTCCACTTT. It codes for CASSPIGRGTNSPLHF.

This sequence joins TRBV5-5 and TRBJ1-1; D is ambiguous. V was trimmed by 1 base and J by 1 base, leaving 11 bases between them. The CDR3 runs to 15 residues. Germline V gives CDR1 SGHKS, CDR2 YYEKEE (reference sequence). The CDR3 sequence: CASSLYHQENTEAFF. The CDR3 DNA sequence: TGTGCCAGCAGCTTGTACCATCAGGAGAACACTGAAGCTTTCTTT.

This clonotype was seen a handful of times. The chain combines TRBV5-5 with TRBJ2-7, with 7 nucleotides matching TRBD2. The CDR3 loop spans 15 amino acids. From germline, CDR1 is SGHKS and CDR2 YYEKEE (reference sequence). The ends lost 0 bases at V and 1 base at J; junction bases unmatched: 4. The CDR3 protein is CASSLGPSGSYEQYF. DNA for the CDR3: TGTGCCAGCAGCTTGGGACCTAGCGGTTCCTACGAGCAGTACTTC.